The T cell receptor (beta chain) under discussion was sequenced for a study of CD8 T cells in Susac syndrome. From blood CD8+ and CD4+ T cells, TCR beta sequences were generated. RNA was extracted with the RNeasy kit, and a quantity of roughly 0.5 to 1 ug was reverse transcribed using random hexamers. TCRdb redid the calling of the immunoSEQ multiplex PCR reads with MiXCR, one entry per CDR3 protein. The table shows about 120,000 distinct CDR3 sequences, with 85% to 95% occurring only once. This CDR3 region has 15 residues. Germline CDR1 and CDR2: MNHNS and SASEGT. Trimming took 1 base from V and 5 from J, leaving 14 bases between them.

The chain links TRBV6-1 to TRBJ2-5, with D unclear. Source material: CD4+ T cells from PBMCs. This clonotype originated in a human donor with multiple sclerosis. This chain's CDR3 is CASSEVKRHAETQYF. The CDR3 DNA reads TGTGCCAGCAGTGAAGTAAAGAGACATGCGGAGACCCAGTACTTC.